This TCR beta chain was identified in a study of cytomegalovirus exposure and HLA in healthy donors. Points from the study as a whole: For most subjects, TCR beta sequences were reported to predict HLA-A and HLA-B alleles with accuracy. The classifier was said to identify cytomegalovirus status with high specificity and sensitivity. According to a later analysis, donors in an Asian-associated ancestry cluster reportedly had fewer N-insertions than the roughly 640-donor mean.

Trimming removed 0 bases at V and 2 bases at J, with 11 bases between. In germline, CDR1 is WSHSY, CDR2 SAAADI. The CDR3 extends over 16 amino acids. When sampled, the donors appeared nominally healthy, though they likely had unrecorded immune exposures. Points on this clone: Its cognate antigen is unknown.

Amplification used 60 Vbeta primers and 13 Jbeta primers. Assay used: immunoSEQ multiplex PCR; TCRdb lists only in-frame clones, some missing. The table lists around 140,000 clones, about 61% of them singletons, with around 1.9% in the top ten. Sequenced material: PBMCs. The TCR sequence derives from a male donor in good health and CMV-seronegative. The chain is built from TRBV10-2 and TRBJ1-5; TRBD1 is a possible D gene (5 bases). DNA of the CDR3: TGCGCCAGCAGTGAGTCCAGGGAAATTGGCAATCAGCCCCAGCATTTT. It is translated as CASSESREIGNQPQHF.